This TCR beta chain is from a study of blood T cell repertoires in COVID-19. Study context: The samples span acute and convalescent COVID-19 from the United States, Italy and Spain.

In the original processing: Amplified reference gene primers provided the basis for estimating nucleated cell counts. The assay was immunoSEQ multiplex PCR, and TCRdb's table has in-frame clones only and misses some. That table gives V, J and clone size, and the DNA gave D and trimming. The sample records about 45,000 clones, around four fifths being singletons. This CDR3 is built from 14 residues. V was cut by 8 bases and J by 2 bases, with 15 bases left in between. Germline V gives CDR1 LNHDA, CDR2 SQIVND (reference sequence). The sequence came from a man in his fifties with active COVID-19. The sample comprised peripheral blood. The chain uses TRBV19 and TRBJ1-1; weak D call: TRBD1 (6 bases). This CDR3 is CASATGTYNTEAFF. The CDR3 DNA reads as TGTGCCAGTGCTACCGGGACATACAACACTGAAGCTTTCTTT.